Presented here are 17 T cell receptor beta chains from one specimen sequenced in a study of cytomegalovirus exposure and HLA in healthy donors. Assay used: immunoSEQ multiplex PCR; TCRdb lists only in-frame clones, some missing. Of 82,000 or so clones listed, 90% to 95% are singletons. The sequenced sample consisted of PBMCs. The origin of the receptors is a woman aged 18-29 years in good health and CMV-seronegative.

The chain joins TRBV4-1 to TRBJ1-3, with D possibly being TRBD1 (6 bases). Between the trimmed V and J ends, which lost 3 bases and 0 bases, there was a span of 15 bases. The germline CDR1 and CDR2 sequences are MGHRA and YSYEKL. This CDR3 is built from 17 residues. CDR3 sequence: CASSHLKGVRSGNTIYF. The CDR3, as DNA: TGCGCCAGCAGCCACCTTAAGGGGGTTCGCTCTGGAAACACCATATATTTT.

This rearrangement joins TRBV7-9 to TRBJ1-4; 9 bases agree with TRBD1. With 7 bases clipped from V and 8 bases from J, the junction kept 8 bases outside the gene matches. The CDR3 totals 14 residues. In germline, CDR1 is SEHNR, CDR2 FQNEAQ (reference sequence). The CDR3 DNA sequence: TGTGCCAGCACCACGACAGGGGGTATGGAAAAACTGTTTTTT. Protein sequence: CASTTTGGMEKLFF.

The CDR3 loop is CASTGSGGTPSADTQYF. The CDR3 DNA reads as TGTGCCAGCACCGGGAGCGGGGGGACTCCTAGCGCAGATACGCAGTATTTT. This chain links TRBV9 with TRBJ2-3; 9 nucleotides align to TRBD2. Trimming cost V 6 bases and J 4 bases; bases outside gene matches: 15. The CDR3 extends over 17 amino acids. The germline gives CDR1 SGDLS, CDR2 YYNGEE.

This clone appeared a single time. This rearrangement joins TRBV7-2 to TRBJ2-5, with 7 positions matching TRBD1. Germline V gene lookup returns CDR1 SGHTA and CDR2 FQGNSA. This CDR3 region has 13 residues. The V segment lost 5 bases and the J segment 5 bases; nucleotides outside the gene matches: 5. The CDR3: CASSLGTVETQYF. As DNA, the CDR3 is TGTGCCAGCAGCCTGGGGACAGTGGAGACCCAGTACTTC.

The V call is TRBV4-3, the J call TRBJ1-5; D not resolved. CDR3 length: 14 residues. The V end lost 0 bases, the J end lost 4 bases, and 7 bases lay between the germline ends. Germline CDR1 is LGHNA and CDR2 is YSLEER. The chain's CDR3 is CASSQDPNNQPQHF. As DNA, the CDR3 is TGCGCCAGCAGCCAAGATCCCAATAATCAGCCCCAGCATTTT.

The J gene is TRBJ2-3, the V gene TRBV7-2; 9 bases match TRBD2. V was pared by 2 bases and J by 2 bases, with 5 bases of the junction left unmatched. Germline-derived CDR1 and CDR2 are SGHTA and FQGNSA. The CDR3 spans 16 residues. As DNA, the CDR3 is TGTGCCAGCAGCTTAAGGCTAGCGGGGTCCACAGATACGCAGTATTTT. Translating gives CASSLRLAGSTDTQYF.

This chain joins TRBV5-4 and TRBJ2-2; possible D gene TRBD1, 5 bases. CDR1 is SGHNT and CDR2 is YYREEE in the germline V gene (reference sequence). This CDR3 region has 15 residues. With 3 bases removed from V and 4 bases from J, the gap between germline ends came to 13 bases. The CDR3 DNA sequence: TGTGCCAGCAGCTCATCAGGGTTTATCACCGGGGAGCTGTTTTTT. It encodes CASSSSGFITGELFF.

The V and J genes are TRBV5-1 and TRBJ2-1, with 11 bases aligning to TRBD2. Per germline, CDR1 SGHRS and CDR2 YFSETQ. CDR3 length equals 14 residues. V lost 4 bases to trimming and J lost 12 bases; unmatched junction nucleotides: 9. The CDR3 sequence: CASSASTSGSWQFF. The DNA for the CDR3 is TGCGCCAGCAGCGCGTCTACTAGCGGGAGTTGGCAGTTCTTC. The variable domain in full, with the rest retrieved from reference TRBV5-1 and TRBJ2-1, is KAGVTQTPRYLIKTRGQQVTLSCSPISGHRSVSWYQQTPGQGLQFLFEYFSETQRNKGNFPGRFSGRQFSNSRSEMNVSTLELGDSALYLCASSASTSGSWQFFGPGTRLTVL.

This chain joins TRBV9 and TRBJ2-3, with D possibly being TRBD1 (5 bases). Per the germline V gene, CDR1 is SGDLS and CDR2 is YYNGEE. The CDR3 runs 14 residues. V was pared by 3 bases and J by 6 bases, with 14 bases between. CDR3 protein: CASSAGPPGDTQYF. The CDR3 DNA is TGTGCCAGCAGCGCCGGACCACCAGGGGATACGCAGTATTTT.

There are a few counts of this clone. The CDR3 DNA sequence: TGTGCCAGCAGGGAGGGAGCGGGAGGTCACCAGACAGTG. Its protein product is CASREGAGGHQTV. This sequence joins TRBV28 and TRBJ2-7, with 9 bases fitting TRBD2. CDR3 length equals 13 residues. CDR1 is MDHEN and CDR2 is SYDVKM in the germline V gene.

CDR3 sequence: CASTPGQVRDQPQHF. DNA for the CDR3: TGTGCCAGCACCCCGGGACAGGTAAGGGATCAGCCCCAGCATTTT. This chain joins TRBV6-1 and TRBJ1-5, with 8 bases identical to TRBD1. V lost 7 bases, J lost 5 bases, and 10 bases stayed unmatched. Germline V gene sequence: CDR1 MNHNS, CDR2 SASEGT. There are 15 residues in the CDR3.

The chain joins TRBV7-2 to TRBJ2-7; TRBD1 matches at 7 bases. The ends lost 5 bases at V and 3 bases at J; junction bases unmatched: 10. Looked up from germline, CDR1 is SGHTA and CDR2 is FQGNSA. The CDR3 covers 15 residues. CDR3 region: CASSRRQGEGYEQYF. CDR3 in DNA: TGTGCCAGCAGCCGTCGACAGGGAGAGGGCTACGAGCAGTACTTC.

The chain links TRBV7-9 to TRBJ2-1; 10 positions agree with TRBD2. V was pared by 2 bases and J by 3 bases, with 1 base of the junction left unmatched. This CDR3 spans 15 amino acids. The germline gives CDR1 SEHNR, CDR2 FQNEAQ (reference sequence). The CDR3 DNA follows: TGTGCCAGCAGCTTAACTAGCGGGGACTACAATGAGCAGTTCTTC. The encoded protein is CASSLTSGDYNEQFF.

This sequence joins TRBV7-9 and TRBJ2-7, with 7 bases fitting TRBD1. J gave up 0 bases and V 4 bases, and 6 bases lay outside the gene matches. CDR1 and CDR2 from the germline V gene are SEHNR and FQNEAQ (reference sequence). This CDR3 has 15 residues. The DNA for the CDR3 is TGTGCCAGCAGCTCGGACAGGACCCCCTCCTACGAGCAGTACTTC. Translation: CASSSDRTPSYEQYF.

The V and J genes are TRBV2 and TRBJ2-5, with no clear D. The germline V and J ends were trimmed by 2 bases and 1 base, with 8 bases remaining between them. The CDR3 has 14 residues. Germline CDR1 and CDR2: SNHLY and FYNNEI. This chain's CDR3 is CASSERSGQETQYF. The CDR3 DNA follows: TGTGCCAGCAGTGAACGTTCAGGCCAAGAGACCCAGTACTTC.

This chain's CDR3 is CASTRRGKLFF. The CDR3 DNA reads TGTGCCAGCACTCGAAGGGGAAAACTGTTTTTT. The chain has TRBV28 and TRBJ1-4, with D perhaps TRBD1 (5 bases). Deletions cut 7 bases from V and 10 bases from J, with 10 bases between. The CDR3 is 11 amino acids. The germline gives CDR1 MDHEN, CDR2 SYDVKM.

This clone appeared once. The V call is TRBV5-1, the J call TRBJ2-7, with TRBD2 matching over 7 bases. Germline V gives CDR1 SGHRS, CDR2 YFSETQ. V was clipped by 2 bases and J by 5 bases; unmatched bases: 7. The CDR3 is 14 residues long. This CDR3 reads CASSLGGEGHEQYF. The CDR3, as DNA: TGCGCCAGCAGCTTAGGCGGGGAGGGCCACGAGCAGTACTTC.